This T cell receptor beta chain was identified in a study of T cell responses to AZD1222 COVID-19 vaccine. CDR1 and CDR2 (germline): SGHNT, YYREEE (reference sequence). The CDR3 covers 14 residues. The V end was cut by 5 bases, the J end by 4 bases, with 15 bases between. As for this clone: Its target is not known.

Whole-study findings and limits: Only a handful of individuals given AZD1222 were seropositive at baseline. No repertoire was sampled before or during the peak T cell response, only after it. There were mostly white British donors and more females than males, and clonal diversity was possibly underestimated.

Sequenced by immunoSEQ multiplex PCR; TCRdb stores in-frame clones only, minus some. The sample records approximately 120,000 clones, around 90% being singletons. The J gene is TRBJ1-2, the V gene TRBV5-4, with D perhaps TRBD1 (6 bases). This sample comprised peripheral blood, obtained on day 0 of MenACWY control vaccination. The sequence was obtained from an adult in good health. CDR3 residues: CASSNTGRVYGYTF. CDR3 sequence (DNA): TGTGCCAGCAGTAATACAGGGCGCGTCTATGGCTACACCTTC.